This T cell receptor beta chain was observed in a study of blood T cell repertoires in COVID-19. Study-wide background: The United States, Italy and Spain were the sources of the acute and convalescent COVID-19 samples. In each case, the material was cDNA or gDNA derived from T cells, B-cell-depleted T cells, or PBMCs.

Germline V gives CDR1 SGHRS, CDR2 YFSETQ. V lost 5 bases and J lost 12; bases outside the gene matches: 13. This CDR3 contains 14 residues. Original handling: For nucleated cells, counts were estimated from reference gene primer amplification. TCRdb's table, derived via immunoSEQ multiplex PCR, lists solely in-frame clones and lacks some. That table is the source of V, J and clone size, and D and trimming were worked out from the DNA. The data show over 150,000 clones, around 88% seen once. The TCR was taken from a woman aged 70-85 years who had recovered from COVID-19. Input material: peripheral blood. The chain is built from TRBV5-1 and TRBJ2-1, with 8 bases fitting TRBD2. The CDR3: CASSKLAAGGGQFF. The CDR3 DNA is TGCGCCAGCAGTAAACTAGCGGCCGGTGGGGGGCAGTTCTTC. Supplemented by reference TRBV5-1 and TRBJ2-1, the full variable domain reads KAGVTQTPRYLIKTRGQQVTLSCSPISGHRSVSWYQQTPGQGLQFLFEYFSETQRNKGNFPGRFSGRQFSNSRSEMNVSTLELGDSALYLCASSKLAAGGGQFFGPGTRLTVL.